This TCR beta chain was identified during a study of beta chain features in type 1 diabetes (dated by TCRdb to 2017 to 2018). Study-level background: No differences in mean age, gender distribution, total cell number or subset yield were found between patients and healthy donors. A total of about 100 million sorted cells were examined across all samples, and RNA yield correlated strongly with the number of cells per subset. In the study, recently diagnosed type 1 diabetes patients and matched healthy donors were compared on the TCRB repertoires of their sorted circulating CD4+ T cell subsets. Whereas all 30 or so donors provided naive and central memory subsets, regulatory and stem cell-like memory subsets were isolated from just 8 patients and roughly 8 healthy donors.

Each donor gave one peripheral blood draw, averaging roughly 120 mL, which was collected into heparinised tubes. A BD FACSAria II and a panel including CD45RO, CCR7, CD25, CD127, CD95 and CD27 were used to sort naive, central memory, regulatory and stem cell-like memory CD4+ T cells. Purity was above 95% for every sorted population. Right away, PBMCs were isolated by Lymphoprep density gradient centrifugation and were stained directly, with no culture step. So that batch effects would be minimized, each experiment stained and sorted samples in pairs, pairing one healthy donor with one patient. All of the isolated RNA was reverse transcribed with the High Capacity cDNA Reverse Transcription Kit, so expressed TCRB transcripts were sequenced. Deep immunoSEQ sequencing was performed on naive, central memory and regulatory T cell samples, with an average of roughly 3.6 million total reads per sample. After sorted cells were lysed in RLT buffer, RNA was extracted with DNase-treated RNeasy Micro or Mini kits, with the choice depending on cell number. To prevent cross-contamination, each cell subset was processed individually, whereas patient and healthy donor samples were processed jointly. Using the immunoSEQ multiplex PCR, TCRB sequences were amplified from cDNA into 87-bp fragments spanning the CDR3 region. The amplicons were sequenced using the Illumina HiSeq platform. From the authors' description of their analysis: PCR bias was computationally corrected using synthetic template baselines, reads within Hamming distance 2 were collapsed, and singletons that could not be merged were discarded. By aligning reads against IMGT, V, D and J genes, CDR3 length, and insertions or deletions at six rearrangement sites were assigned. Within each subset, clonotype counts were normalized to the number of sorted cells before true diversity and Gini coefficients were calculated with the tcR R package. Repertoire sharing was quantified using the overlap coefficient calculated on TCRB nucleotide sequences. As a proxy for the pre-selection repertoire, out-of-frame TCRB sequences from naive cells were analyzed. This immuneACCESS table, as held by TCRdb, lists in-frame sequences with V and J called but not all clones. Of the missing ones, under half trace to an unresolved V gene in checked studies; the others have no known cause. That table furnishes V, J and clone size, whereas the DNA furnished D and trimming. Counted in this sample were a few hundred thousand clones; roughly 15% of them appeared once. Of the sample, less than 0.02% falls within the top ten clones.

Of note for this clone: The clone's antigen remains unknown. The sample holds no much larger clone one base away, and base qualities are not on file.

What the work shows at the level of the full study, not this receptor alone: At VDJ recombination sites, patients with type 1 diabetes made fewer insertions and deleted more nucleotides, a pattern implying thymic rearrangement abnormalities. Naive, central memory and regulatory TCRB repertoires appeared to be more alike among patients than among healthy donors. HLA sub-analyses involved small numbers of individuals, so any influence of HLA type on TCRB rearrangement remained unresolved. In all four CD4+ subsets, TCRB CDR3 length was moderately but significantly shorter in type 1 diabetes patients. PCR might favor shorter templates, but patient and control samples were amplified and corrected together, so any skew would affect both groups equally. Because cDNA was sequenced instead of genomic DNA, highly expressing activated cells could be over-represented, though the groups showed no difference in activation or CD3 levels.

Trimming accounts for 4 bases at V and 4 bases at J, while the number of junction bases matched to no gene is 3. In the germline V gene (reference sequence), CDR1 corresponds to SEHNR and CDR2 to FQNEAQ. The CDR3 contains 14 residues, cysteine and phenylalanine counted. Just CDR3 DNA is preserved here, 42 bases in frame from base 1. The receptor was isolated from a man younger than 35 with type 1 diabetes. Sequenced input: naive CD4+ T cells from blood. In light of the paper, this sample's cell subset or site label describes: true naive CD4+ T cells. This sequence uses TRBV7-9 and TRBJ1-1, with 10 bases matching TRBD1. CDR3 protein: CASSSGQGSTEAFF. The DNA sequence reads TGTGCCAGCAGCTCGGGACAGGGGTCCACTGAAGCTTTCTTT. The CDR3, completed at both ends by the reference TRBV7-9 and TRBJ1-1 genes, gives the full variable domain DTGVSQNPRHKITKRGQNVTFRCDPISEHNRLYWYRQTLGQGPEFLTYFQNEAQLEKSRLLSDRFSAERPKGSFSTLEIQRTEQGDSAMYLCASSSGQGSTEAFFGQGTRLTVV.